This is a list of T cell receptor beta chains from one sample in a study of T cells in Graves' hyperthyroidism and ophthalmopathy. Via MiXCR, TCRdb re-called the multiplex PCR reads, giving one row per CDR3 protein. The data show hundreds of thousands of distinct CDR3 sequences, 11% to 15% seen once. Specimen: blood. Receptors were obtained from a woman aged 18-29 years with Graves' hyperthyroidism. The CDR3 runs from the conserved cysteine through the conserved F or W. The D gene is left open where the match is weak. Clone size, where shown, is once, few, many, or a class for clones that have expanded.

abundance	v_gene	d_gene	j_gene	CDR3aa	CDR3nt
NA	TRBV19	NA	TRBJ1-1	CASSMWTRDEAFF	TGTGCCAGTAGTATGTGGACAAGGGATGAAGCTTTCTTT
many	TRBV11-2	NA	TRBJ2-5	CASSLGRAETQYF	TGTGCCAGCAGCTTAGGCAGGGCAGAGACCCAGTACTTC
once	TRBV5-1	TRBD2	TRBJ2-1	CASSSGTSGSRYNEQFF	TGCGCCAGCAGCTCCGGGACTAGCGGGAGTCGGTACAATGAGCAGTTCTTC
many	TRBV4-1	TRBD2	TRBJ2-3	CASSQVPGLAGDTQYF	TGCGCCAGCAGCCAAGTTCCAGGACTAGCGGGAGATACGCAGTATTTT
many	TRBV30	NA	TRBJ2-1	CAWSIRPGLSEEQFF	TGTGCCTGGAGTATTCGCCCGGGACTGAGCGAGGAGCAGTTCTTC
many	TRBV12-3/TRBV12-4	NA	TRBJ2-1	CASTLAGGEQFF	TGTGCCAGCACCTTGGCGGGCGGTGAGCAGTTCTTC
NA	TRBV6-9	NA	TRBJ2-4	CASSYPDKAKNIQYF	TGTGCCAGCAGTTACCCGGATAAGGCCAAAAACATTCAGTACTTC
many	TRBV6-1	TRBD2	TRBJ2-1	CASSSVATGGDEQFF	TGTGCCAGCAGTTCCGTCGCAACGGGAGGAGATGAGCAGTTCTTC
few	TRBV20-1	TRBD2	TRBJ2-7	CSASDLTSGSYEQYF	TGCAGTGCTAGTGATCTGACTAGCGGCTCCTACGAGCAGTACTTC
few	TRBV12-3/TRBV12-4	NA	TRBJ1-2	CASSLIGMYGYTF	TGTGCCAGCAGTTTAATCGGGATGTATGGCTACACCTTC
many	TRBV24-1	TRBD1	TRBJ2-5	CATSDPGQYQETQYF	TGTGCCACCAGTGACCCGGGACAGTACCAAGAGACCCAGTACTTC
few	TRBV4-3	TRBD1	TRBJ2-5	CASSQWTGGGETQYF	TGCGCCAGCAGCCAATGGACAGGCGGCGGGGAGACCCAGTACTTC
many	TRBV6-1	NA	TRBJ1-4	CASRDISANEKLFF	TGTGCCAGCCGGGACATCTCAGCGAATGAAAAACTGTTTTTT
few	TRBV29-1	TRBD1	TRBJ2-7	CSVFADRAYEQYF	TGCAGCGTGTTTGCCGACAGGGCGTACGAGCAGTACTTC
NA	TRBV7-2	NA	TRBJ2-7	CASSFGGPVEEQYF	TGTGCCAGCAGCTTTGGAGGGCCGGTAGAAGAGCAGTACTTC
NA	TRBV7-9	TRBD2	TRBJ2-7	CASRPRVAGGGQYF	TGTGCCAGCAGACCCCGAGTAGCGGGAGGCGGGCAGTACTTC
many	TRBV16	TRBD1	TRBJ1-2	CASSRRLGQNYGYTF	TGTGCCAGCAGCCGTCGACTGGGACAGAACTATGGCTACACCTTC
NA	TRBV6-5	TRBD1	TRBJ1-4	CASSFWTGGKEKLFF	TGTGCCAGCAGTTTCTGGACAGGGGGCAAGGAAAAACTGTTTTTT
few	TRBV19	NA	TRBJ2-1	CASSIGRSSYNEQFF	TGTGCCAGTAGTATTGGGAGGAGCTCCTACAATGAGCAGTTCTTC
NA	TRBV20-1	TRBD2	TRBJ2-5	CSARDRGGWETQYF	TGCAGTGCTAGAGATCGCGGGGGTTGGGAGACCCAGTACTTC
few	TRBV5-1	NA	TRBJ2-6	CASRESTSEANVLTF	TGCGCCAGCCGAGAGAGCACCTCTGAGGCCAACGTCCTGACTTTC
few	TRBV13	NA	TRBJ1-4	CASTITGGSGEKLFF	TGTGCCAGCACCATTACCGGGGGCTCGGGAGAAAAACTGTTTTTT
many	TRBV19	NA	TRBJ2-2	CASSPGLNTGELFF	TGTGCCAGCAGTCCGGGACTGAACACCGGGGAGCTGTTTTTT
many	TRBV27	NA	TRBJ2-1	CASSLSNPGYNEQFF	TGTGCCAGCAGTTTATCGAATCCGGGATACAATGAGCAGTTCTTC
few	TRBV6-2/TRBV6-3	NA	TRBJ1-1	CASSPGPPVTEAFF	TGTGCCAGCAGCCCCGGCCCGCCGGTCACTGAAGCTTTCTTT
NA	TRBV19	TRBD1	TRBJ2-7	CASSLTPGTGGPEQYF	TGTGCCAGTAGTCTCACACCCGGGACAGGGGGTCCAGAGCAGTACTTC
many	TRBV18	TRBD1	TRBJ1-1	CASSPNRGEAFF	TGTGCCAGCTCACCGAACAGGGGTGAAGCTTTCTTT
NA	TRBV7-8	NA	TRBJ2-2	CASSLFSGPRSGELFF	TGTGCCAGCAGCTTATTCTCGGGACCTCGATCCGGGGAGCTGTTTTTT
NA	TRBV24-1	TRBD2	TRBJ2-1	CATSGGMSYNEQFF	TGTGCCACCAGCGGGGGGATGTCCTACAATGAGCAGTTCTTC
NA	TRBV9	TRBD1	TRBJ2-3	CASTHRDRGTDTQYF	TGTGCCAGCACCCACAGGGACAGGGGCACAGATACGCAGTATTTT
once	TRBV25-1	NA	TRBJ1-2	CASSEWVPHGGYYGYTF	TGTGCCAGCAGTGAATGGGTACCCCACGGGGGCTATTATGGCTACACCTTC
few	TRBV5-1	NA	TRBJ1-2	CASSLDGQPNYGYTF	TGCGCCAGCAGCTTGGATGGACAACCTAACTATGGCTACACCTTC
few	TRBV15	NA	TRBJ1-2	CATSNQLRHYGYTF	TGTGCCACCAGCAACCAATTACGGCACTATGGCTACACCTTC
many	TRBV5-1	TRBD2	TRBJ2-3	CASSWTTSGSITDTQYF	TGCGCCAGCAGCTGGACTACTAGCGGGAGTATCACAGATACGCAGTATTTT
many	TRBV11-2	NA	TRBJ2-3	CASSLLSDTQYF	TGTGCCAGCAGCTTACTGTCAGATACGCAGTATTTT
NA	TRBV6-1	TRBD1	TRBJ2-1	CASRKGAESYNEQFF	TGTGCCAGTAGAAAGGGGGCTGAATCCTACAATGAGCAGTTCTTC
NA	TRBV7-9	TRBD1	TRBJ1-2	CASSSNRGRNYGYTF	TGTGCCAGCAGCTCAAACAGGGGGCGCAACTATGGCTACACCTTC
many	TRBV18	TRBD2	TRBJ2-3	CASSPPGLAGTDTQYF	TGTGCCAGCTCACCCCCGGGACTAGCGGGCACAGATACGCAGTATTTT
few	TRBV6-1	NA	TRBJ2-3	CASSFNRVPDTQYF	TGTGCCAGCAGTTTCAACAGGGTACCGGATACGCAGTATTTT
NA	TRBV6-4	NA	TRBJ1-1	CASSDSGGTEAFF	TGTGCCAGCAGTGACTCCGGGGGTACTGAAGCTTTCTTT
once	TRBV4-2	NA	TRBJ2-3	CASSRGGRVRGSTDTQYF	TGTGCCAGCAGCCGGGGGGGGCGGGTCAGGGGAAGCACAGATACGCAGTATTTT
many	TRBV30	NA	TRBJ1-2	CAWIGGAGYTF	TGTGCCTGGATCGGAGGGGCTGGCTACACCTTC
NA	TRBV6-1	NA	TRBJ2-5	CASSSNLKEETQYF	TGTGCCAGCAGCTCAAACCTGAAGGAGGAGACCCAGTACTTC